The rows below give T cell receptor beta chains drawn from one sample of a study of PD-L1 blockade in urothelial cancer. Produced via immunoSEQ multiplex PCR; TCRdb's table is partial and in-frame only. The table has around 100,000 clones, roughly 84% seen once. Source: PBMCs, taken around atezolizumab (anti-PD-L1) treatment. All receptors derive from a man aged 50 or older with urothelial cancer. CDR3s include the opening cysteine and the closing phenylalanine or tryptophan. The D gene is left open where the match is weak. Rows may omit the clone size; those that give it use once, few, many or a size class.

CDR3,DNA,size,V,length,D,J
CASTRAGVKGNTIYF,TGTGCCAGCACGCGGGCAGGGGTTAAGGGAAACACCATATATTTT,-,TRBV28,15,-,TRBJ1-3
CASSLARDRGYEQYF,TGTGCCAGCAGCTTAGCGCGGGACAGGGGCTACGAGCAGTACTTC,-,TRBV7-9,15,TRBD1,TRBJ2-7
CASSDWARDYGYTF,TGTGCCAGCAGTGATTGGGCCAGGGACTATGGCTACACCTTC,-,TRBV2,14,-,TRBJ1-2
CASSLARDNRENTGELFF,TGTGCCAGCAGCTTAGCCAGAGACAACCGGGAGAACACCGGGGAGCTGTTTTTT,few,TRBV7-9,18,-,TRBJ2-2
CASSLLAGGLEQFF,TGTGCCAGCAGCTTGCTAGCGGGAGGGCTAGAGCAGTTCTTC,-,TRBV5-7,14,TRBD2,TRBJ2-1
CASSLALSGYEQYF,TGTGCCAGCAGCTTAGCGCTTAGCGGGTACGAGCAGTACTTC,once,TRBV7-9,14,TRBD2,TRBJ2-7
CASRERTSGRYNEQFF,TGTGCCAGCAGAGAACGGACTAGCGGGAGATACAATGAGCAGTTCTTC,-,TRBV2,16,TRBD2,TRBJ2-1
CASSLLVSSGNTIYF,TGTGCCAGCAGCTTGTTAGTTTCTTCTGGAAACACCATATATTTT,-,TRBV5-5,15,-,TRBJ1-3
CASRAGQVRYGYTF,TGTGCCAGCAGGGCGGGACAGGTTCGCTATGGCTACACCTTC,few,TRBV27,14,TRBD1,TRBJ1-2
CASSSYNTGGNQPQHF,TGTGCCAGCAGCTCGTACAACACAGGGGGCAATCAGCCCCAGCATTTT,-,TRBV5-6,16,TRBD1,TRBJ1-5
CASSLQGANVLTF,TGTGCCAGCAGCTTACAGGGGGCCAACGTCCTGACTTTC,-,TRBV5-8,13,-,TRBJ2-6
CASSSYRDSNEKLFF,TGTGCCAGCAGTTCCTACCGGGACAGTAATGAAAAACTGTTTTTT,-,TRBV27,15,TRBD1,TRBJ1-4
CASSVIAGGLETQYF,TGTGCCAGCAGTGTTATAGCGGGAGGATTGGAGACCCAGTACTTC,-,TRBV28,15,TRBD2,TRBJ2-5
CASSRSQGSNQPQHF,TGTGCCAGCAGTCGTTCCCAGGGCAGCAATCAGCCCCAGCATTTT,-,TRBV27,15,-,TRBJ1-5
CASSLGQAGANVLTF,TGCGCCAGCAGCTTAGGACAGGCTGGGGCCAACGTCCTGACTTTC,-,TRBV5-1,15,TRBD1,TRBJ2-6
CASSLAGQGLGNSPLHF,TGTGCCAGCAGCTTGGCCGGACAGGGACTGGGAAATTCACCCCTCCACTTT,-,TRBV5-6,17,TRBD1,TRBJ1-6
CAWKLQKGAQYF,TGTGCCTGGAAGTTGCAAAAAGGGGCCCAGTACTTC,-,TRBV30,12,-,TRBJ2-5
CASSEVVVREDGEQYF,TGTGCCAGCAGTGAAGTGGTTGTGCGGGAGGATGGGGAGCAGTACTTC,-,TRBV2,16,TRBD2,TRBJ2-7
CASSLGGYGTEAFF,TGCGCCAGCAGCTTAGGGGGCTATGGAACTGAAGCTTTCTTT,-,TRBV5-1,14,TRBD1,TRBJ1-1
CASRLTRLTGPNTGELFF,TGTGCAAGTCGCTTAACACGTTTAACAGGACCGAACACCGGGGAGCTGTTTTTT,-,TRBV12-2,18,-,TRBJ2-2
CASSAGPTNEKLFF,TGTGCCAGCAGCGCGGGGCCAACTAATGAAAAACTGTTTTTT,-,TRBV6-1,14,-,TRBJ1-4
CASSLGLPSSEQYF,TGTGCCAGCAGCTTGGGACTCCCCTCCTCCGAGCAGTACTTC,-,TRBV5-4,14,-,TRBJ2-7
CASRKLLTGESGANVLTF,TGCGCCAGCAGGAAGTTGCTCACAGGGGAATCTGGGGCCAACGTCCTGACTTTC,-,TRBV5-1,18,TRBD1,TRBJ2-6
CASSAGQGGGSPLHF,TGTGCCAGCAGCGCGGGACAGGGTGGGGGTTCACCCCTCCACTTT,-,TRBV9,15,TRBD1,TRBJ1-6
CASSVGTSGSTDTQYF,TGTGCCAGCAGCGTCGGGACTAGCGGGAGCACAGATACGCAGTATTTT,-,TRBV9,16,TRBD2,TRBJ2-3
CASSLVAANEKLFF,TGTGCCAGCAGTTTAGTAGCCGCTAATGAAAAACTGTTTTTT,-,TRBV7-6,14,-,TRBJ1-4
CASSVGRLAGGRSYNEQFF,TGTGCCAGCAGCGTAGGGAGACTAGCGGGAGGCCGCTCCTACAATGAGCAGTTCTTC,-,TRBV9,19,TRBD2,TRBJ2-1
CASSVVGSGNSYEQYF,TGTGCCAGCAGTGTGGTGGGTAGCGGGAACTCCTACGAGCAGTACTTC,-,TRBV2,16,TRBD2,TRBJ2-7
CASSLGLGLGDQPQHF,TGTGCCAGCAGCTTAGGATTGGGTCTCGGGGATCAGCCCCAGCATTTT,-,TRBV7-6,16,-,TRBJ1-5
CASSLGTSGIFAEQYF,TGTGCCAGCAGCCTGGGGACTAGCGGGATCTTCGCCGAGCAGTACTTC,once,TRBV9,16,TRBD2,TRBJ2-7
CASSSSGQGIGGYTF,TGTGCCAGCAGCTCCTCGGGACAGGGAATCGGTGGCTACACCTTC,-,TRBV28,15,TRBD1,TRBJ1-2
CASSLEADGSSPLHF,TGCGCCAGCAGCTTGGAGGCAGATGGGAGTTCACCCCTCCACTTT,-,TRBV5-1,15,-,TRBJ1-6
CASSLTDTGGGGYTF,TGTGCCAGCAGCTTAACAGACACGGGGGGCGGTGGCTACACCTTC,-,TRBV7-9,15,-,TRBJ1-2
CASSGGVLSYEQYF,TGTGCCAGCAGTGGGGGAGTGCTCTCCTACGAGCAGTACTTC,-,TRBV2,14,-,TRBJ2-7
CASSRLRTYNEQFF,TGCGCCAGCAGCCGACTTCGGACTTACAATGAGCAGTTCTTC,-,TRBV4-1,14,-,TRBJ2-1
CSVEQGATNYGYTF,TGCAGCGTTGAACAGGGGGCGACTAACTATGGCTACACCTTC,-,TRBV29-1,14,TRBD1,TRBJ1-2
CASSVTTGVGEPQHF,TGTGCCAGCTCAGTCACGACAGGGGTCGGGGAGCCCCAGCATTTT,-,TRBV18,15,TRBD1,TRBJ1-5
CASSRGTGGVYEQYF,TGTGCCAGCAGCCGCGGGACAGGGGGCGTCTACGAGCAGTACTTC,once,TRBV28,15,TRBD1,TRBJ2-7
CASSEQGTLTDTQYF,TGTGCCAGCAGTGAACAGGGAACCCTCACAGATACGCAGTATTTT,-,TRBV2,15,-,TRBJ2-3
CASSRTFVGGDYTF,TGTGCCAGCAGCCGAACTTTTGTCGGGGGGGACTACACCTTC,-,TRBV5-5,14,-,TRBJ1-2
CASSFSGRAGRETQYF,TGTGCCAGCAGTTTCAGCGGGAGGGCCGGCAGGGAGACCCAGTACTTC,once,TRBV27,16,TRBD2,TRBJ2-5
CASSERERTGGNTEAFF,TGTGCCAGCAGCGAGAGGGAGCGGACAGGGGGGAACACTGAAGCTTTCTTT,-,TRBV9,17,TRBD1,TRBJ1-1
CASSRGGNSEQYF,TGTGCCAGCAGCCGCGGGGGAAACTCCGAGCAGTACTTC,-,TRBV11-3,13,TRBD2,TRBJ2-7
CASSLDWLAGDPETQYF,TGTGCCAGCAGCTTAGATTGGCTAGCGGGAGACCCAGAGACCCAGTACTTC,few,TRBV11-2,17,TRBD2,TRBJ2-5
CASRQQADNSPLHF,TGTGCCAGCAGACAACAGGCGGATAATTCACCCCTCCACTTT,-,TRBV27,14,-,TRBJ1-6
CAWNHRGEPQHF,TGTGCCTGGAACCACAGGGGTGAGCCCCAGCATTTT,-,TRBV30,12,TRBD1,TRBJ1-5
CATSREVQGPLNTEAFF,TGTGCCACCAGCAGAGAGGTCCAGGGGCCCTTGAACACTGAAGCTTTCTTT,-,TRBV15,17,-,TRBJ1-1
CASSGTVIFNSPLHF,TGTGCCAGCAGTGGGACTGTTATCTTCAATTCACCCCTCCACTTT,-,TRBV28,15,-,TRBJ1-6
CASSYSRGINEKLFF,TGTGCCAGCAGTTACTCCAGGGGGATTAATGAAAAACTGTTTTTT,-,TRBV6-5,15,TRBD1,TRBJ1-4
CASSVTGAKTQYF,TGTGCCAGCAGCGTGACAGGGGCTAAGACCCAGTACTTC,-,TRBV28,13,TRBD1,TRBJ2-5